The rows below give T cell receptor beta chains drawn from one sample of a study of identical twins. TCRdb fed the 5' RACE reads into MiXCR, producing one record per CDR3 protein. This repertoire shows 500,000 to 600,000 distinct CDR3 sequences, approximately 22% found once; its top ten account for 0.75% to 0.95%. This same sample was also part of a study on T cells expressing NK-cell markers.

What was sequenced was CD4+ T cells sorted from blood. All receptors derive from a woman between 18 and 29 years old in good health. The CDR3 runs from the conserved cysteine through the conserved F or W. Fields, in order: D gene, clone size, J gene, V gene, CDR3 protein, CDR3 DNA. A D gene is named only where the DNA matches it firmly. A clone size is listed for some rows: how often the clone was seen (once, few, many), or a class if it is expanded.

d_call: NA
clone_size: few
j_call: TRBJ2-7
v_call: TRBV5-1
cdr3_aa: CASSLGQDFDEQYF
cdr3_nt: TGCGCCAGCAGCTTGGGACAGGATTTCGACGAGCAGTACTTC

d_call: TRBD1
clone_size: many
j_call: TRBJ1-2
v_call: TRBV6-1
cdr3_aa: CASRRTGEGYGYTF
cdr3_nt: TGTGCCAGCAGGAGGACAGGGGAGGGCTATGGCTACACCTTC

d_call: NA
clone_size: NA
j_call: TRBJ1-5
v_call: TRBV7-8
cdr3_aa: CASSPFPRGNQPQHF
cdr3_nt: TGTGCCAGCAGCCCCTTTCCCCGTGGCAATCAGCCCCAGCATTTT

d_call: NA
clone_size: few
j_call: TRBJ2-7
v_call: TRBV6-5
cdr3_aa: CASSYSQAHSYEQYF
cdr3_nt: TGTGCCAGCAGTTACAGCCAGGCCCACTCCTACGAGCAGTACTTC

d_call: TRBD2
clone_size: many
j_call: TRBJ2-3
v_call: TRBV12-3/TRBV12-4
cdr3_aa: CASSFPSGGGEDTQYF
cdr3_nt: TGTGCCAGCAGTTTCCCTAGCGGGGGAGGAGAAGATACGCAGTATTTT

d_call: NA
clone_size: NA
j_call: TRBJ2-2
v_call: TRBV7-9
cdr3_aa: CASSLAAGGELFF
cdr3_nt: TGTGCCAGCAGCTTAGCTGCGGGAGGGGAGCTGTTTTTT

d_call: NA
clone_size: many
j_call: TRBJ2-5
v_call: TRBV6-5
cdr3_aa: CASSYSIIGLLGETQYF
cdr3_nt: TGTGCCAGCAGTTACTCGATAATAGGCCTCTTAGGAGAGACCCAGTACTTC

d_call: TRBD2
clone_size: NA
j_call: TRBJ2-3
v_call: TRBV2
cdr3_aa: CASNSRGGEDTQYF
cdr3_nt: TGTGCCAGCAATAGCCGGGGGGGGGAAGATACGCAGTATTTT

d_call: NA
clone_size: NA
j_call: TRBJ2-4
v_call: TRBV5-5
cdr3_aa: CASSQDRNIQYF
cdr3_nt: TGTGCCAGCAGCCAGGACAGAAACATTCAGTACTTC

d_call: NA
clone_size: few
j_call: TRBJ1-6
v_call: TRBV5-1
cdr3_aa: CASSSPGGEGSPLHF
cdr3_nt: TGCGCCAGCAGCTCCCCCGGAGGGGAAGGTTCACCCCTCCACTTT

d_call: TRBD2
clone_size: NA
j_call: TRBJ2-2
v_call: TRBV20-1
cdr3_aa: CCARDQRAGGTGELFF
cdr3_nt: TGCTGTGCTAGAGATCAAAGGGCGGGGGGCACCGGGGAGCTGTTTTTT

d_call: TRBD2
clone_size: few
j_call: TRBJ2-5
v_call: TRBV29-1
cdr3_aa: CSVEDRTSGRIQETQYF
cdr3_nt: TGCAGCGTTGAAGATCGGACTAGCGGGAGGATCCAAGAGACCCAGTACTTC

d_call: TRBD2
clone_size: few
j_call: TRBJ2-3
v_call: TRBV30
cdr3_aa: CAWTLLAASTDTQYF
cdr3_nt: TGTGCCTGGACCCTACTAGCGGCCAGCACAGATACGCAGTATTTT

d_call: NA
clone_size: few
j_call: TRBJ2-3
v_call: TRBV6-4
cdr3_aa: CASSESASTDTQYF
cdr3_nt: TGTGCCAGCAGTGAGAGTGCTAGCACAGATACGCAGTATTTT

d_call: TRBD2
clone_size: once
j_call: TRBJ2-7
v_call: TRBV11-3
cdr3_aa: CASLRFASGSYEQYF
cdr3_nt: TGTGCCAGTCTAAGATTCGCTAGCGGGAGTTACGAGCAGTACTTC